The present entry profiles one TCR beta chain with its context. This sample is part of a study of blood T cell repertoires in COVID-19. Study-wide background: The United States, Italy and Spain were the sources of the acute and convalescent COVID-19 samples. Sources were T cells, B-cell-depleted T cells, or PBMCs; the material itself was cDNA or gDNA.

Assignment of participants to cohorts was predicated upon participant-reported clinical history. The germline gives CDR1 SGHAT, CDR2 FQNNGV. Trimming left V 1 base short and J 6 bases short, with 15 bases between. This CDR3 region has 15 residues. Libraries were prepared by immunoSEQ multiplex PCR; TCRdb keeps only in-frame clonotypes and omits some of them. The sample holds roughly 130,000 clones, roughly 81% seen once. V gene TRBV11-2 combines with J gene TRBJ1-2; D perhaps matches TRBD1 (6 bases). This receptor was identified in a woman aged 45-65 years with acute COVID-19. Material for sequencing was PBMCs or T cells enriched from blood (not recorded which). CDR3 DNA sequence: TGTGCCAGCAGCTTAGCCCCTGGCCAGGGGAATGGCTACACCTTC. This translates into CASSLAPGQGNGYTF.